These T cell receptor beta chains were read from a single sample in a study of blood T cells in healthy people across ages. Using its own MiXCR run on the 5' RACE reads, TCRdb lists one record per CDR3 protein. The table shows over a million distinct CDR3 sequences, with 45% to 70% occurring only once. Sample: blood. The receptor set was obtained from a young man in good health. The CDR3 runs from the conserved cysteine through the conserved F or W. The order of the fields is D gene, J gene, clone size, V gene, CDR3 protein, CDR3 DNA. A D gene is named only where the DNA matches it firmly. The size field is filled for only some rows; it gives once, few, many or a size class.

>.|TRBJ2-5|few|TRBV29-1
CSVRDSKETQYF
TGCAGCGTCCGCGACAGTAAAGAGACCCAGTACTTC
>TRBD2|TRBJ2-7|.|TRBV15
CATSRAGLAYEQYF
TGTGCCACCAGCAGAGCGGGACTAGCTTACGAGCAGTACTTC
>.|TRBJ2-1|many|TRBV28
CASSFPYNEQFF
TGTGCCAGCAGTTTCCCCTACAATGAGCAGTTCTTC
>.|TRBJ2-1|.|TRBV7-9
CASSVPTGQYNEQFF
TGTGCCAGCAGCGTACCCACTGGACAGTACAATGAGCAGTTCTTC
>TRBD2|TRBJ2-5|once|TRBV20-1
CSASLGTSGGAQETQYF
TGCAGTGCTAGTCTCGGGACTAGCGGGGGAGCCCAGGAGACCCAGTACTTC
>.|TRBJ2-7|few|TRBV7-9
CASSFPLDGTLSYEQYF
TGTGCCAGCAGCTTTCCCCTTGACGGGACGTTATCCTACGAGCAGTACTTC
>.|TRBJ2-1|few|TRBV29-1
CSVDTLARYNEQFF
TGCAGCGTTGATACTCTAGCCCGATACAATGAGCAGTTCTTC
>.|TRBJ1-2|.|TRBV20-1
CSATQGRDYGYTF
TGCAGTGCTACACAGGGACGAGACTATGGCTACACCTTC
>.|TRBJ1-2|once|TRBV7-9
CACSLSRDYGYTF
TGTGCCTGCAGCTTAAGCCGAGACTATGGCTACACCTTC
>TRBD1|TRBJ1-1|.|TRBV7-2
CASSSQGAHTEAFF
TGTGCCAGCAGCTCTCAGGGGGCTCACACTGAAGCTTTCTTT
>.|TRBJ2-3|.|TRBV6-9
CVLAQTALLTDTQYF
TGTGTCCTGGCGCAGACAGCGCTCCTCACAGATACGCAGTATTTT
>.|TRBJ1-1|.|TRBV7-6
CASSLNRVSTEAFF
TGTGCCAGCAGCTTAAATAGGGTGAGCACTGAAGCTTTCTTT
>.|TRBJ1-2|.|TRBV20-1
CSAITGNYGCTF
TGCAGTGCTATTACAGGGAACTATGGCTGCACCTTC
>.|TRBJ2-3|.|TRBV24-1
CATSEPMTGPRPADTQYF
TGTGCCACCAGTGAACCGATGACAGGACCAAGACCAGCAGATACGCAGTATTTT
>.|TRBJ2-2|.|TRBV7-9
CASTPHTGELFF
TGTGCCAGCACCCCACACACCGGGGAGCTGTTTTTT
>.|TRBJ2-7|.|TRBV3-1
CASSQRPVGPPYEQYF
TGTGCCAGCAGCCAACGACCTGTTGGGCCCCCCTACGAGCAGTACTTC
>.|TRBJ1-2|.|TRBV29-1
CSGLGGYGYTF
TGCAGCGGTTTAGGGGGATATGGCTACACCTTC
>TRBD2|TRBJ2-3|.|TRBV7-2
CASSPRVSGGVDTQYF
TGTGCCAGCAGCCCTAGGGTTAGCGGGGGGGTAGATACGCAGTATTTT
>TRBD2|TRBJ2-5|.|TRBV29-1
CSVGQGRGTQETQYF
TGCAGCGTTGGGCAAGGGCGGGGGACCCAGGAGACCCAGTACTTC
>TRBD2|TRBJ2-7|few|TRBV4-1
CASSQGTSGTYNEQYF
TGCGCCAGCAGCCAGGGGACTAGCGGGACCTACAATGAGCAGTACTTC
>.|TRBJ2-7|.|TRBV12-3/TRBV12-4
CASSPSVRSYEQYF
TGTGCCAGCAGCCCTAGCGTCCGCTCCTACGAGCAGTACTTC
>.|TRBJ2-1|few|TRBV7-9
CASSLPRNLGGDNEQFF
TGTGCCAGCAGCTTACCAAGGAACTTGGGGGGTGACAATGAGCAGTTCTTC
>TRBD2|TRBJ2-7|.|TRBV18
CASSPPFETSGGSYEQYF
TGTGCCAGCTCACCACCATTTGAGACTAGCGGGGGATCCTACGAGCAGTACTTC
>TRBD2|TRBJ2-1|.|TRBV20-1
CSAPGLAGGYYNEQFF
TGCAGTGCCCCGGGACTAGCGGGGGGTTACTACAATGAGCAGTTCTTC
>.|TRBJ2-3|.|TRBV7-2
CASSLHSQGNTQYF
TGTGCCAGCAGCTTACATTCCCAGGGGAATACGCAGTATTTT
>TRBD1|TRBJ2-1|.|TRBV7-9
CASSLGTGERGQFF
TGTGCCAGCAGCTTAGGGACAGGGGAACGGGGGCAGTTCTTC
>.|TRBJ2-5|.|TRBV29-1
CSVERGNERYF
TGCAGCGTTGAGAGAGGGAACGAGCGGTACTTC
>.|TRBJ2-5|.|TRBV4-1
CASSQGVFQETQYF
TGCGCCAGCAGCCAGGGGGTCTTCCAAGAGACCCAGTACTTC
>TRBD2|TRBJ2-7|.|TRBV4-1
CASSQSGRASYEQYF
TGCGCCAGCAGCCAGAGCGGGAGGGCTTCCTACGAGCAGTACTTC
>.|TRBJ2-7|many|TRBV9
CASSVDDSSYEQYF
TGTGCCAGCAGCGTAGATGACAGTTCCTACGAGCAGTACTTC
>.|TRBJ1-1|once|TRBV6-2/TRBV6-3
CASFRSRTTEAFF
TGTGCCAGCTTCAGGTCCCGGACCACTGAAGCTTTCTTT
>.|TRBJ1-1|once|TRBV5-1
CASSYLRASGNTEAFF
TGCGCCAGCAGCTACTTGAGGGCATCTGGGAACACTGAAGCTTTCTTT
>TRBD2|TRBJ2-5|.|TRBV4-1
CASSQESVGGSLAGGYETQYF
TGCGCCAGCAGCCAAGAGAGTGTGGGGGGATCACTAGCGGGAGGCTATGAGACCCAGTACTTC
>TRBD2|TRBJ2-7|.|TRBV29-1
CSVETSGGVEQYF
TGCAGCGTTGAAACTAGCGGGGGAGTCGAGCAGTACTTC
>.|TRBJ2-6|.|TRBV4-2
CASSPSGVSGANVLTF
TGTGCCAGCAGCCCAAGTGGGGTCTCTGGGGCCAACGTCCTGACTTTC
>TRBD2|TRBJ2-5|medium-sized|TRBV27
CASSVEDGGAQYF
TGTGCCAGCAGTGTAGAGGATGGGGGGGCCCAGTACTTC
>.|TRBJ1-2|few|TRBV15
CATSRDLASNYGYTF
TGTGCCACCAGCAGAGATCTGGCCTCTAACTATGGCTACACCTTC
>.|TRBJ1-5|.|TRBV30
CAWSVGRNTYSNQPQHF
TGTGCCTGGAGTGTTGGCAGGAATACGTATAGCAATCAGCCCCAGCATTTT
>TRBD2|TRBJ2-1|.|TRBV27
CASSLGGRASYNEQFF
TGTGCCAGCAGCTTAGGCGGGAGGGCCTCGTACAATGAGCAGTTCTTC
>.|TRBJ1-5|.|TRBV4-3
CASSQDFVGGDQPQHF
TGCGCCAGCAGCCAAGATTTCGTAGGGGGAGATCAGCCCCAGCATTTT
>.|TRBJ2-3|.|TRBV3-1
CASSHWGASTDTQYF
TGTGCCAGCAGCCATTGGGGGGCTAGCACAGATACGCAGTATTTT
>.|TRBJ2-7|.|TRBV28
CASRLGIHEQYF
TGTGCCAGCAGATTAGGGATCCACGAGCAGTACTTC
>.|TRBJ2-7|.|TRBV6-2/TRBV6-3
CASSQMGLYEQYF
TGTGCCAGCAGCCAAATGGGACTCTACGAGCAGTACTTC
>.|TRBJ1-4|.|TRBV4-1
CASSQESTAAEKLFF
TGCGCCAGCAGCCAAGAGTCCACCGCAGCTGAAAAACTGTTTTTT
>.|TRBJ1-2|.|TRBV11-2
CASSVQRATNYGYTF
TGTGCCAGCAGCGTACAGAGGGCGACTAACTATGGCTACACCTTC
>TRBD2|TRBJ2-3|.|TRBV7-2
CASSLKIGLATDTQYF
TGTGCCAGCAGCTTAAAGATCGGACTAGCGACAGATACGCAGTATTTT
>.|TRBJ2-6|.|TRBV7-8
CASSLAGTLGANVLTF
TGTGCCAGCAGCTTAGCGGGGACACTGGGGGCCAACGTCCTGACTTTC
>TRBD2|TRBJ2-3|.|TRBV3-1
CASSPPSPSGRITDTQYF
TGTGCCAGCAGCCCCCCCTCACCTAGCGGGAGAATCACAGATACGCAGTATTTT
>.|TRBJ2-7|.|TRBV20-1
CSARPFRSSYEQYF
TGCAGTGCTAGGCCCTTCAGGAGCTCCTACGAGCAGTACTTC
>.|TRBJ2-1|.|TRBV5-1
CAGSHRGTIAASMDNEQFF
TGCGCCGGCAGCCACCGTGGGACCATAGCGGCCTCGATGGACAATGAGCAGTTCTTC
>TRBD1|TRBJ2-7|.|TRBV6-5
CASRRTGGQFYEQYF
TGTGCCAGCAGAAGGACAGGGGGACAGTTCTACGAGCAGTACTTC
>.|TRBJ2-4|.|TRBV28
CASGAAKNIQYF
TGTGCCAGCGGAGCGGCCAAAAACATTCAGTACTTC
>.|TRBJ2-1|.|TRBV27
CASSLPWGEQFF
TGTGCCAGCAGTTTACCCTGGGGTGAGCAGTTCTTC